This T cell receptor beta chain was sequenced for a study of cytomegalovirus exposure and HLA in healthy donors. Study as a whole: A subsequent analysis reported that the roughly 120 validation repertoires were produced on the same platform that had also been used for the approximately 710 first-cohort repertoires.

Deletions cut 3 bases from V and 5 bases from J, with 16 bases between. Germline V gene sequence: CDR1 SQVTM, CDR2 ANQGSEA. The CDR3 runs to 14 residues. Concerning this clone: Its target is unknown.

The data were produced by immunoSEQ multiplex PCR, yet TCRdb's version contains in-frame clones alone and is incomplete. Of about 78,000 clones listed, about 95% were seen once; the top ten hold 1.6%. Study results and caveats: Cytomegalovirus status was reportedly diagnosed by the classifier with high sensitivity and specificity. While the bulk of TCR sequences proved rare, some public TCRs turned up in many donors. Cytomegalovirus-associated status was assigned to 150 to 200 TCR beta chains.

The TCR was taken from a man aged 18 to 35 in good health and CMV-seropositive. Sequencing was done on a sample of PBMCs. The chain links TRBV29-1 to TRBJ1-2; possible D gene TRBD1, 5 bases. CDR3 in amino acids: CSVDGLGRGYGYTF. CDR3 coding DNA: TGCAGCGTTGATGGGTTGGGGCGAGGATATGGCTACACCTTC.